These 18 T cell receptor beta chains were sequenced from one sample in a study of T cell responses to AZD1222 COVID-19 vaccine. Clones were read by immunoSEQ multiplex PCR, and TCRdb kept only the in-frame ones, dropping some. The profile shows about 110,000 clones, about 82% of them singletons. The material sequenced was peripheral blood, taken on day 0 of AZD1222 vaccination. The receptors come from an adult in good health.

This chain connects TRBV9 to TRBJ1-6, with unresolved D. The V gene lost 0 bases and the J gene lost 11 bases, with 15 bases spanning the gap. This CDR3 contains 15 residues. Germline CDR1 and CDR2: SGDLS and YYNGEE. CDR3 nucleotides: TGTGCCAGCAGCGTAGACCCCTCCCTGGGGACACCCCTCCACTTT. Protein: CASSVDPSLGTPLHF. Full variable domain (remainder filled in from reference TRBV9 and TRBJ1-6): DSGVTQTPKHLITATGQRVTLRCSPRSGDLSVYWYQQSLDQGLQFLIQYYNGEERAKGNILERFSAQQFPDLHSELNLSSLELGDSALYFCASSVDPSLGTPLHFGNGTRLTVT.

The CDR3 DNA reads as TGTGCCAGCAGCCTAAACAGGCGGGAGCCCCAGCATTTT. As protein: CASSLNRREPQHF. This rearrangement joins TRBV7-2 to TRBJ1-5; a possible D gene is TRBD1 (5 bases). V was cut by 5 bases and J by 8 bases, with 13 bases left in between. Per germline, CDR1 SGHTA and CDR2 FQGNSA. CDR3 length: 13 amino acids.

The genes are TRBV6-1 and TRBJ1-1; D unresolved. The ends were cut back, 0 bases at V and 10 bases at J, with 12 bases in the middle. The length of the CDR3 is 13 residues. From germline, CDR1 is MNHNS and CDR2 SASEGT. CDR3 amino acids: CASSEALRSRAFF. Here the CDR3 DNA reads TGTGCCAGCAGTGAAGCGCTTCGTTCGAGAGCTTTCTTT.

The CDR3, as DNA: TGTGCCAGCAGCCAGACTAGCGGGGGGGCTAGGTACTTC. It is translated as CASSQTSGGARYF. The chain combines TRBV7-2 with TRBJ2-5, with TRBD2 matching 14 bases. The J segment lost 13 bases and the V segment lost 5 bases, leaving 6 bases of the junction unmatched. Germline V gene data show CDR1 as SGHTA and CDR2 as FQGNSA. There are 13 residues in the CDR3.

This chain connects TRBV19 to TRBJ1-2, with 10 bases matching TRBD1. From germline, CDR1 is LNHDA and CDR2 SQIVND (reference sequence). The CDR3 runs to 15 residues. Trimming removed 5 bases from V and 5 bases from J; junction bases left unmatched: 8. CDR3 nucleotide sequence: TGTGCCAGTAGTCCTCAGACAGGGGGCCGATATGGCTACACCTTC. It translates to CASSPQTGGRYGYTF. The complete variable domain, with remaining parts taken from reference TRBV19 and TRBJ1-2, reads DGGITQSPKYLFRKEGQNVTLSCEQNLNHDAMYWYRQDPGQGLRLIYYSQIVNDFQKGDIAEGYSVSREKKESFPLTVTSAQKNPTAFYLCASSPQTGGRYGYTFGSGTRLTVV.

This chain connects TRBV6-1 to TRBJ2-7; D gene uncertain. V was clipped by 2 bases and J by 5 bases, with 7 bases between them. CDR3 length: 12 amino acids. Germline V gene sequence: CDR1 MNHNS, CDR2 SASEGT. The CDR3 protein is CASSEQRDEQYF. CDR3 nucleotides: TGTGCCAGCAGTGAACAACGCGACGAGCAGTACTTC.

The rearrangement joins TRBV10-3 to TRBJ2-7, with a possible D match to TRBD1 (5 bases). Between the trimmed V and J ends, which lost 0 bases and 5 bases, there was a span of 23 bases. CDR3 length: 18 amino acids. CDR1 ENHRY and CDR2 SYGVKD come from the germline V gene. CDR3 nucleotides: TGTGCCATCAGTGAGTCGATGAGCACCCTTTTGACAGAGGACGAGCAGTACTTC. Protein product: CAISESMSTLLTEDEQYF.

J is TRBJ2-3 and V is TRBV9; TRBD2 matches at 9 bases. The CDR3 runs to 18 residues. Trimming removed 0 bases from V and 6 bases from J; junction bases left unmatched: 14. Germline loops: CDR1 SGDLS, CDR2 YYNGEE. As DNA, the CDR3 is TGTGCCAGCAGCGTAGGAGGGTGGCCTAGCGGGGCGTCCGATACGCAGTATTTT. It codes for CASSVGGWPSGASDTQYF.

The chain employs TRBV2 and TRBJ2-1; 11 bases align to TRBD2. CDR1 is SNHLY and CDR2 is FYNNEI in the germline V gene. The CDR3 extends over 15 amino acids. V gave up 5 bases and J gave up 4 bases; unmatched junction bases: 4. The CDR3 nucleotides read TGTGCCAGCAGTCCACGACTAGCGGGGTACAATGAGCAGTTCTTC. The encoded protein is CASSPRLAGYNEQFF.

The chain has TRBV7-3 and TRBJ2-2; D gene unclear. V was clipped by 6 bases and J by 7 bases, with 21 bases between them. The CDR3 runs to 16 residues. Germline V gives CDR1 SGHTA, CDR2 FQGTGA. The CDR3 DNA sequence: TGTGCCAGCAGTTTATCCCCCGTGGGGTTTGGCGGGGAGCTGTTTTTT. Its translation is CASSLSPVGFGGELFF.

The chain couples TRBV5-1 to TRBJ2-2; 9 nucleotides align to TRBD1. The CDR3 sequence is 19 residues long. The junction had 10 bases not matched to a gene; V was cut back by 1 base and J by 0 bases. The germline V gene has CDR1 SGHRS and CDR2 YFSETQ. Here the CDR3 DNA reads TGCGCCAGCAGCTTGTGGGGAGCTGACAGGGGGACGAACACCGGGGAGCTGTTTTTT. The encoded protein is CASSLWGADRGTNTGELFF.

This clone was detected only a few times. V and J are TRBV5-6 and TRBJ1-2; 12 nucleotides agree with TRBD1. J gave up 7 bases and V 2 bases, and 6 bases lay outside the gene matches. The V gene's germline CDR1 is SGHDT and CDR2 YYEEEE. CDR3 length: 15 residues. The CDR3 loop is CASSLWGQGASGYTF. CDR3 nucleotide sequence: TGTGCCAGCAGCTTATGGGGACAGGGGGCCTCTGGCTACACCTTC. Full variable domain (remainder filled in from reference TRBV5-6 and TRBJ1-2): DAGVTQSPTHLIKTRGQQVTLRCSPKSGHDTVSWYQQALGQGPQFIFQYYEEEERQRGNFPDRFSGHQFPNYSSELNVNALLLGDSALYLCASSLWGQGASGYTFGSGTRLTVV.

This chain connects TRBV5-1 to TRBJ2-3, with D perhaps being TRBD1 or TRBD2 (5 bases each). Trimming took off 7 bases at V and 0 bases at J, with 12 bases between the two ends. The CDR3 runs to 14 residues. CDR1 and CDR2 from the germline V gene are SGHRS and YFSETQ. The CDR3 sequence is CASSFGASTDTQYF. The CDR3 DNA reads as TGCGCCAGCTCCTTCGGGGCTAGCACAGATACGCAGTATTTT.

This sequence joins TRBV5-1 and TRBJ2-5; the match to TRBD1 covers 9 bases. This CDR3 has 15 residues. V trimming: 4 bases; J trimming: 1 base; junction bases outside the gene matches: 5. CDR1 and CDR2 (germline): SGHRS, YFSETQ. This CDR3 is CASSPTGGSQETQYF. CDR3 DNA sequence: TGCGCCAGCAGCCCAACAGGGGGCTCCCAAGAGACCCAGTACTTC.

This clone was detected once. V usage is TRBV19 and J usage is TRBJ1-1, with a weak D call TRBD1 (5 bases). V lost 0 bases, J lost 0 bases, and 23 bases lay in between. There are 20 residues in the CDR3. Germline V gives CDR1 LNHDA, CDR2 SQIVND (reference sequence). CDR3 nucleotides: TGTGCCAGTAGTATAGATCTAATTAGGGGCGGCGGTAATTTGAACACTGAAGCTTTCTTT. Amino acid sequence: CASSIDLIRGGGNLNTEAFF.

CDR3 loop: CSVEGQFPETQYF. The CDR3 DNA follows: TGCAGCGTTGAGGGACAGTTCCCGGAGACCCAGTACTTC. The rearrangement links TRBV29-1 to TRBJ2-5; 7 bases are shared with TRBD1. This CDR3 contains 13 residues. V lost 3 bases, J lost 5 bases, and 6 bases stayed unmatched. Germline CDR1 is SQVTM and CDR2 is ANQGSEA.

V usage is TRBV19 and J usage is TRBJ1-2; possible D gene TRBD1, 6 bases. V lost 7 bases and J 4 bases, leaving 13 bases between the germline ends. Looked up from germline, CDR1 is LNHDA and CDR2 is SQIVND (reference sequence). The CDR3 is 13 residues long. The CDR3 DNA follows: TGTGCCAGTAATCAGGACAGCCGCTATGGCTACACCTTC. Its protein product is CASNQDSRYGYTF.

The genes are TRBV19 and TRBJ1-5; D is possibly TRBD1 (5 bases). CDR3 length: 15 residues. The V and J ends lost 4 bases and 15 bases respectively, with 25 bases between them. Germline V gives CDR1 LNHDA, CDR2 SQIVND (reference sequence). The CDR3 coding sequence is TGTGCCAGTAGTAGGGGACCAATGGACACTTTGCGTAGGCATTTT. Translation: CASSRGPMDTLRRHF.